This TCR beta chain was sequenced in a study of shared clonotypes between healthy human individuals. Only CD45RO-negative cells positively selected for CCR7 counted as naive CD8 cells, so terminally differentiated effector memory CD45RA+ cells were excluded. CDR1 is MNHNY and CDR2 is SVGAGI in the germline V gene (reference sequence). The CDR3 length is 14 residues. The ends were cut back, 3 bases at V and 4 bases at J, with 12 bases in the middle. Libraries were prepared by immunoSEQ multiplex PCR; TCRdb keeps only in-frame clonotypes and omits some of them. Altogether about 1,800,000 clones are present, over 85% being singletons, with the ten largest covering around 1%.

Input material: naive CD8+ T cells sorted from blood. The genes are TRBV6-6 and TRBJ1-2; no definite D call. The origin of this receptor is a man aged 18-30 years in good health. For the CDR3, the DNA is TGTGCCAGCAGTTATTGGGGTGCGGGCTATGGCTACACCTTC. Amino acid sequence: CASSYWGAGYGYTF.